This passage covers 10 T cell receptor beta chains from one sample sequenced in a study of shared clonotypes between healthy human individuals. CD45RO-negative cells were positively selected for CCR7, leaving out terminally differentiated effector memory CD45RA+ cells. Measured with immunoSEQ multiplex PCR; TCRdb has only the in-frame clones, and not every one. The sample yields some 2,000,000 clones, over 85% seen once. Sequencing was done on a sample of naive CD8+ T cells sorted from blood. These receptors were collected from a man aged 18 to 29 in good health.

The J gene is TRBJ2-1, the V gene TRBV5-6; 8 bases are a match to TRBD2. Germline CDR1 is SGHDT and CDR2 is YYEEEE. V dropped 1 base and J dropped 4; count of bases not matched to a gene: 7. This CDR3 contains 16 residues. The DNA of the CDR3 is TGTGCCAGCAGCTTGTCACTGCGGGGGGCTTACAATGAGCAGTTCTTC. This gives the protein CASSLSLRGAYNEQFF.

This clone was counted between two and nine times. The rearrangement uses TRBV7-6 and TRBJ1-1; D is possibly TRBD1 (5 bases). The germline gives CDR1 SGHVS, CDR2 FNYEAQ. This CDR3 comprises 14 residues. Trimming left V 3 bases short and J 0 bases short, with 8 bases between. This CDR3 is CASSFGGVNTEAFF. The DNA of the CDR3 is TGTGCCAGCAGCTTCGGGGGGGTGAACACTGAAGCTTTCTTT.

This clone is a singleton in its sample. The sample has other DNA sequences that encode this CDR3 too. The chain is built from TRBV5-1 and TRBJ2-1; D perhaps matches TRBD1 (5 bases). The germline V gene has CDR1 SGHRS and CDR2 YFSETQ. The CDR3 extends over 15 amino acids. Trimming took off 1 base at V and 0 bases at J, with 8 bases between the two ends. The CDR3 here is CASSLSGNSYNEQFF. Here the CDR3 DNA reads TGCGCCAGCAGCTTGTCAGGGAACTCCTACAATGAGCAGTTCTTC.

As to this clone: Other DNA variants within this sample encode the same CDR3. The rearrangement links TRBV7-9 to TRBJ2-1; D might be TRBD1 (6 bases). V lost 0 bases and J lost 3, with 9 bases in between. Germline loops: CDR1 SEHNR, CDR2 FQNEAQ (reference sequence). The length of the CDR3 is 15 residues. The CDR3 bases are TGTGCCAGCAGCTTAGCACAGGGTCGCTACAATGAGCAGTTCTTC. This translates into CASSLAQGRYNEQFF.

This clone appeared a single time. The CDR3 spells CASSLVAWTPNTEAFF. CDR3 sequence (DNA): TGTGCCAGCAGCTTAGTAGCATGGACACCGAACACTGAAGCTTTCTTT. The chain uses TRBV7-8 and TRBJ1-1; D might be TRBD1 (5 bases). V was shortened by 1 base and J by 1 base, with 13 bases between the two germline ends. This CDR3 spans 16 amino acids. Germline-derived CDR1 and CDR2 are SGHVS and FQNEAQ.

This chain links TRBV5-4 with TRBJ2-7; tentatively, D is TRBD1 (6 bases). V was clipped by 0 bases and J by 1 base, with 8 bases between them. The CDR3 length is 14 residues. The germline CDR1 and CDR2 sequences are SGHNT and YYREEE (reference sequence). The CDR3 here is CASSLEGDSYEQYF. CDR3 sequence (DNA): TGTGCCAGCAGCTTGGAGGGGGATTCCTACGAGCAGTACTTC.

This clone was observed once. This specimen includes other DNA sequences encoding the same CDR3. The chain employs TRBV9 and TRBJ2-7; 9 bases line up with TRBD1. With 2 bases clipped from V and 4 bases from J, the junction kept 10 bases outside the gene matches. Germline V gene sequence: CDR1 SGDLS, CDR2 YYNGEE. This CDR3 region has 16 residues. Written as DNA, the CDR3 is TGTGCCAGCAGCGTCGCCACCGGGACAGGGATATACGAGCAGTACTTC. Its protein product is CASSVATGTGIYEQYF.

The gene calls are TRBV1 and TRBJ2-4; no check of the table's D call, TRBD2, against the DNA was made. TRBV1 is a pseudogene locus. The CDR3 extends over 17 amino acids. The CDR3 bases are TGCACCAGCAGCCAAGCTAGCGGGAGGTTAGCCAAAAACATTCAGTACTTC. Translation gives CTSSQASGRLAKNIQYF.

The rearrangement uses TRBV7-9 and TRBJ1-1; 8 bases match TRBD1. V lost 1 base to trimming and J lost 4 bases; unmatched junction nucleotides: 2. CDR1 is SEHNR, CDR2 FQNEAQ, per germline (reference sequence). CDR3 length: 14 residues. The CDR3 loop reads CASSLDDRGTEAFF. CDR3 sequence (DNA): TGTGCCAGCAGCTTAGACGACAGGGGCACTGAAGCTTTCTTT. The full variable domain, in which reference TRBV7-9 and TRBJ1-1 provide the parts outside the CDR3, is DTGVSQNPRHKITKRGQNVTFRCDPISEHNRLYWYRQTLGQGPEFLTYFQNEAQLEKSRLLSDRFSAERPKGSFSTLEIQRTEQGDSAMYLCASSLDDRGTEAFFGQGTRLTVV.

The chain links TRBV10-3 to TRBJ2-1; tentative D call: TRBD2 (6 bases). V lost 8 bases, J lost 3 bases, and 8 bases lay in between. CDR1 and CDR2 (germline): ENHRY, SYGVKD. CDR3 length: 12 amino acids. In DNA form, the CDR3 reads TGTGCCATCGATAGCGGCTACAATGAGCAGTTCTTC. This encodes CAIDSGYNEQFF.